This entry lists 14 T cell receptor beta chains sequenced from one sample in a study of cytomegalovirus exposure and HLA in healthy donors. Amplification used 60 Vbeta primers and 13 Jbeta primers. Method: immunoSEQ multiplex PCR; TCRdb's copy keeps in-frame clones and lacks some. Seen here are 90,000 to 110,000 clones, around 80% observed once, and the top ten hold 5% to 6.5%. Sequencing was performed on PBMCs. The receptors originated from a man aged 18 to 29 in good health and CMV-seronegative.

As concerns this clone: This is likely a read error, given that the CDR3 carries no conserved phenylalanine or tryptophan at its end. The chain links TRBV6-5 to TRBJ1-1, with D possibly TRBD1 on 6 matching bases. Per the germline V gene, CDR1 is MNHEY and CDR2 is SVGAGI. Deletions cut 7 bases from V and 1 base from J, with 16 bases between. The CDR3 consists of 15 residues. The CDR3 protein is CASTRLWGQNTEAFL. The DNA for the CDR3 is TGTGCCAGCACGAGACTTTGGGGACAGAACACTGAAGCTTTCCTT.

The chain couples TRBV28 to TRBJ1-5; 8 bases line up with TRBD1. The CDR3 length is 13 residues. CDR1 is MDHEN and CDR2 is SYDVKM in the germline V gene. V dropped 3 bases and J dropped 7; count of bases not matched to a gene: 2. CDR3 sequence: CASSFRGPQPQHF. The CDR3 DNA reads TGTGCCAGCAGTTTCAGGGGGCCCCAGCCCCAGCATTTT.

The rearrangement joins TRBV11-3 to TRBJ1-5; D gene uncertain. The germline gives CDR1 SGHNT, CDR2 YENEEA. Trimming took off 3 bases at V and 0 bases at J, with 18 bases between the two ends. The CDR3 is 18 amino acids. CDR3: CASSFVCDSTDSNQPQHF. The DNA of the CDR3 is TGTGCCAGCAGCTTCGTCTGTGACTCTACCGATAGCAATCAGCCCCAGCATTTT.

The chain carries TRBV2 and TRBJ1-5; no clear D gene. This CDR3 has 11 residues. Between the trimmed V and J ends, which lost 6 bases and 5 bases, there was a span of 5 bases. Germline CDR1 reads SNHLY; CDR2 reads FYNNEI. CDR3 protein: CASRSDQPQHF. The CDR3, as DNA: TGTGCCAGCAGGTCTGATCAGCCCCAGCATTTT.

The chain employs TRBV6-5 and TRBJ2-2; TRBD2 matches 11 bases. From germline, CDR1 is MNHEY and CDR2 SVGAGI. There are 16 residues in the CDR3. The J segment lost 6 bases and the V segment lost 4 bases, leaving 7 bases of the junction unmatched. The CDR3 spells CASSSLSGGAPGELFF. The CDR3 DNA reads as TGTGCCAGCAGTTCTCTTAGCGGGGGGGCCCCCGGGGAGCTGTTTTTT.

V gene TRBV29-1 combines with J gene TRBJ1-1; no firm D call. CDR3 length: 12 residues. Trimming pared 1 base from V and 6 bases from J, leaving 9 bases between. Germline CDR1 and CDR2: SQVTM and ANQGSEA. The DNA for the CDR3 is TGCAGCGTTGAAGGCGAGGTCGCTGAAGCTTTCTTT. Its protein product is CSVEGEVAEAFF.

The rearrangement links TRBV7-5 to TRBJ1-6; the D call TRBD1 from the table was never checked on the DNA. TRBV7-5 is listed as a pseudogene. The CDR3 totals 16 residues. The CDR3 DNA reads TGTGTCAGAAGCCTGACAGAGAGCTCCTATAATTCACCCCTCCACTTT. Its translation: CVRSLTESSYNSPLHF.

For this clone: Germline and junction disagree at one end, which may indicate a read error. This sequence joins TRBV7-9 and TRBJ1-2; perhaps TRBD1 as D (6 bases). In germline, CDR1 is SEHNR, CDR2 FQNEAQ (reference sequence). This CDR3 spans 12 amino acids. In nucleotides, the CDR3 is TGTTCCAGCACCACGACAGGAAACGGCTACACCTTC. This sequence encodes CSSTTTGNGYTF.

This clone has more than one count but fewer than ten. The chain couples TRBV6-5 to TRBJ1-4; 9 bases are a match to TRBD1. The germline V gene encodes CDR1 MNHEY and CDR2 SVGAGI. V lost 8 bases to trimming and J lost 6 bases; unmatched junction nucleotides: 4. There are 13 residues in the CDR3. This CDR3 reads CASARQGDEKLFF. The CDR3 DNA reads TGTGCCAGCGCCCGACAGGGGGATGAAAAACTGTTTTTT.

The chain is built from TRBV7-2 and TRBJ2-2; maybe TRBD2 (6 bases). Deletions cut 1 base from V and 1 base from J, with 10 bases between. The CDR3 spans 16 residues. CDR1 SGHTA and CDR2 FQGNSA come from the germline V gene. In nucleotides, the CDR3 is TGTGCCAGCAGCTTAGGGGGTAGCGGGAACACCGGGGAGCTGTTTTTT. Residues: CASSLGGSGNTGELFF.

This clone has a handful of counts. V usage is TRBV5-1 and J usage is TRBJ1-2, with 9 bases identical to TRBD1. This CDR3 region has 14 residues. After removal of 4 bases from V and 5 bases from J, the junction contained 6 bases not matched to a gene. Germline CDR1 is SGHRS and CDR2 is YFSETQ. This CDR3 reads CASSARTGEYGYTF. The CDR3 DNA is TGCGCCAGCAGCGCCCGGACAGGGGAATATGGCTACACCTTC.

The chain joins TRBV7-3 to TRBJ2-1; 7 bases match TRBD2. The germline V gene has CDR1 SGHTA and CDR2 FQGTGA. CDR3 length: 15 residues. The V and J ends lost 4 bases and 4 bases, in that order; junction bases with no gene match: 7. The CDR3 DNA sequence: TGTGCCAGCAGCTCCGTCCCGGGGGGTTACAATGAGCAGTTCTTC. Translation: CASSSVPGGYNEQFF.

The chain is built from TRBV15 and TRBJ2-7; 9 bases match TRBD1. The CDR3 covers 14 residues. Germline CDR1 and CDR2: LNHNV and YYDKDF (reference sequence). Losses at the gene ends were 4 bases for V and 6 bases for J; bases not matched to a gene: 7. The CDR3, as DNA: TGTGCCACCAGCACCCGGGACAGGGTGGGCGAGCAGTACTTC. Protein product: CATSTRDRVGEQYF.

The chain carries TRBV7-2 and TRBJ2-4, with D maybe TRBD2 (6 bases). V was trimmed by 2 bases and J by 4 bases, leaving 24 bases between them. Per the germline V gene, CDR1 is SGHTA and CDR2 is FQGNSA. This CDR3 spans 19 amino acids. CDR3 sequence reads: CASSLPSPLAETFKNIQYF. The DNA of the CDR3 is TGTGCCAGCAGCTTACCCTCCCCCTTAGCGGAGACGTTTAAAAACATTCAGTACTTC.